The count of the clone carrying this T cell receptor beta chain is one. This entry comes from a study of blood T cell repertoires in COVID-19. Using immunoSEQ multiplex PCR, the repertoire was profiled, and TCRdb retains in-frame clones only, with some absent. The sample consists of 150,000 to 200,000 clones, roughly 79% of them appearing once. V lost 4 bases, J lost 5 bases, and 7 bases lay in between. CDR3 length: 12 residues. Germline CDR1 and CDR2: MNHEY and SMNVEV (reference sequence). This receptor was identified in a woman of 80 years or more with COVID-19, enrolled during active disease. The sample was peripheral blood. The chain links TRBV27 to TRBJ2-3; possible D gene TRBD1, 5 bases. The CDR3 bases are TGTGCCAGCAGTTCCCAGGGAGATACGCAGTATTTT. It yields the protein CASSSQGDTQYF.